This entry concerns a single TCR beta chain. Antigen: not known. The V end was cut by 4 bases, the J end by 2 bases, with 9 bases between. Germline V gene lookup returns CDR1 SGHRS and CDR2 YFSETQ. The CDR3 length is 13 residues. This record belongs to a study of PD-1 blockade in classical Hodgkin lymphoma. Across the whole study: Nivolumab was administered to patients intravenously at 3 mg/kg every 2 weeks.

The assay was immunoSEQ multiplex PCR, and TCRdb's table has in-frame clones only and misses some. The table includes 25,000 to 30,000 clones, roughly 70% detected once. Study results and caveats: Healthy donors were reported to have higher baseline TCR diversity than newly diagnosed patients. Complete responders entered with baseline diversity on par with newly diagnosed patients, the results showed.

Each and every patient relapsed after autologous stem cell transplantation, and patients got differing brentuximab vedotin exposure. Best responses were complete response, partial response or progressive disease. The J gene is TRBJ1-1, the V gene TRBV5-1; no clear D gene. This sequence originates from a human donor with classical Hodgkin lymphoma. Here the sequenced sample was peripheral blood mononuclear cells (PBMCs), taken before the second cycle of nivolumab. CDR3 coding DNA: TGCGCCAGCAGCCCAAATCGAAACACTGAAGCTTTCTTT. Its protein product is CASSPNRNTEAFF. Using reference TRBV5-1 and TRBJ1-1 for the parts outside the CDR3, the full variable domain is KAGVTQTPRYLIKTRGQQVTLSCSPISGHRSVSWYQQTPGQGLQFLFEYFSETQRNKGNFPGRFSGRQFSNSRSEMNVSTLELGDSALYLCASSPNRNTEAFFGQGTRLTVV.